This TCR beta chain was captured by sequencing in a study of cytomegalovirus exposure and HLA in healthy donors. General study results and limits: Most CMV-associated TCR beta chains appeared HLA-restricted in a later analysis. Rarity characterized most TCR sequences, yet some public TCRs appeared in many donors.

The PCR used 60 Vbeta and 13 Jbeta primers. Generated by immunoSEQ multiplex PCR, the TCRdb table keeps only in-frame clones and is missing some. The sample totals 75,000 to 85,000 clones. This CDR3 is built from 17 residues. Every donor was a healthy person donating bone marrow. Notes on this clone: Its antigen is not identified.

The source material was PBMCs. The rearrangement uses TRBV21-1 and TRBJ2-7; the table gives TRBD2 as D, unverified against the DNA. TRBV21-1 is noted as a pseudogene. The clonotype was recovered from a man in his fifties in good health and CMV-seronegative. CDR3 DNA sequence: TGTGCCAGCAGCAAACCCGGGACTCCGGGACCGCTCTACGAGCAGTACTTC. This gives the protein CASSKPGTPGPLYEQYF.